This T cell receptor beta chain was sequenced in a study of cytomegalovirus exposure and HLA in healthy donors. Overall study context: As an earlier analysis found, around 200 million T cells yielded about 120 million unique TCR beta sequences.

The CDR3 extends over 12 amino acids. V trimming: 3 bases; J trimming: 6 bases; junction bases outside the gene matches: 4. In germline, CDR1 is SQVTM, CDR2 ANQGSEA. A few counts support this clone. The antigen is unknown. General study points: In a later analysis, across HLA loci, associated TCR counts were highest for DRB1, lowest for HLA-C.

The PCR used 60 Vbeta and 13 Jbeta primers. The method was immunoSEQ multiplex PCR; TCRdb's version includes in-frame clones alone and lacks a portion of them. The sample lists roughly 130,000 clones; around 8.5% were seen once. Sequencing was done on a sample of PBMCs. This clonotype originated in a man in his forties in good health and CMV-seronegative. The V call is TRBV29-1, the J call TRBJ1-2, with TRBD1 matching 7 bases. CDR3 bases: TGCAGCGTTGAGCAGGGGGGAAATGGCTACACCTTC. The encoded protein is CSVEQGGNGYTF.